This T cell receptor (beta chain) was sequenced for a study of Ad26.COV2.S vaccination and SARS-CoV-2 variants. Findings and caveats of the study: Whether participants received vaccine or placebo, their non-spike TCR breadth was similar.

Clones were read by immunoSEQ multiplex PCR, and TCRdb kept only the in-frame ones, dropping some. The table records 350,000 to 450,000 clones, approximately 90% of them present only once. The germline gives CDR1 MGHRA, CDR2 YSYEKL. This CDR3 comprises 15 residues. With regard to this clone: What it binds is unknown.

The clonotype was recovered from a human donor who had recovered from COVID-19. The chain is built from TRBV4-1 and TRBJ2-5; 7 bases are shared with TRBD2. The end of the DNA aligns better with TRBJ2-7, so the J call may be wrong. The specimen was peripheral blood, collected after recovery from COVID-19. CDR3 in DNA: TGCGCCAGCAGCCCGCAACTAGCGCAGACCTACGAGCAGTACTTC. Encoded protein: CASSPQLAQTYEQYF.